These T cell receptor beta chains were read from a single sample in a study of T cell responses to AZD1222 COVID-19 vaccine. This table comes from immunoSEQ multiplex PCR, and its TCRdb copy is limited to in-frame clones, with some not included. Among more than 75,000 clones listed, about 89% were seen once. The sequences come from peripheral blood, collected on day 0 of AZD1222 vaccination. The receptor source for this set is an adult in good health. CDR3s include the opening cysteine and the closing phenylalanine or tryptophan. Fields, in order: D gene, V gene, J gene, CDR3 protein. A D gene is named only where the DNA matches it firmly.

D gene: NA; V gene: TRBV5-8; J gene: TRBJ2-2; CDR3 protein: CASTGDFPRELFF
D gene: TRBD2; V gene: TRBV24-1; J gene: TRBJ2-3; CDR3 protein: CATSDFSFCGRVASTDTQYF
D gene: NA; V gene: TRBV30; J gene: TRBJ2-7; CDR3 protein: CAWSRVHYEQYF
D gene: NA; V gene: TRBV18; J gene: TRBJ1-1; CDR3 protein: CASSPSQGAAFF
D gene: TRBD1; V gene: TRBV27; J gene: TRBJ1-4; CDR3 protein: CASSFSTGGVTNEKLFF
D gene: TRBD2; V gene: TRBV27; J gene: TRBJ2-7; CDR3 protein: CASSPSGLGGGEQYF
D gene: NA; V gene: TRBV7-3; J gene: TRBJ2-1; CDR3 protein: CASSFRSGPSYNEQFF
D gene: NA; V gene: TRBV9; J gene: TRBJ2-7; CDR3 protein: CASSVRATTTLNTYEQYF
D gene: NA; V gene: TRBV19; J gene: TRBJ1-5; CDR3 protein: CASRQQGHSNQPQHF
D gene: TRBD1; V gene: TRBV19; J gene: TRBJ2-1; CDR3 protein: CASSPRQGGGYNEQFF
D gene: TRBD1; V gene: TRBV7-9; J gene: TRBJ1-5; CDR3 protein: CASSSGQGRTGNQPQHF
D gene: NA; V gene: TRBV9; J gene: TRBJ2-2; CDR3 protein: CASSVGGLFSGELFF
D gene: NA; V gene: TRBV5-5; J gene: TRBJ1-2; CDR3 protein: CASSVLGAQSGYTF
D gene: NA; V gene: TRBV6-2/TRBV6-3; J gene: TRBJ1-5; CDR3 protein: CASSYLGSNQPQHF
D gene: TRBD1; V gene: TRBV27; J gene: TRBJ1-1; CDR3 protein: CASQRTGGEVAFF